The 14 T cell receptor beta chains below all came from one sample that was sequenced in a study of CD8+ T cells in alopecia areata. Reverse transcribed after extraction, RNA yielded cDNA as the sequencing template. Profiled with immunoSEQ multiplex PCR; TCRdb holds only in-frame clones, not every one. There are about 200,000 clones in the sample; 56% occur only once, and approximately 4.9% lies in the top ten. Sequenced material: CD8+ T cells sorted from blood. These receptors all come from a human donor in good health.

This chain uses TRBV29-1 with TRBJ1-2, with no clear D. Germline loops: CDR1 SQVTM, CDR2 ANQGSEA. The V end was cut by 2 bases, the J end by 6 bases, with 19 bases between. There are 15 residues in the CDR3. The CDR3 spells CSVERTGAGSDGYTF. The DNA of the CDR3 is TGCAGCGTTGAAAGGACCGGTGCGGGTTCGGATGGCTACACCTTC.

This sequence joins TRBV6-5 and TRBJ2-3; D unresolved. In germline, CDR1 is MNHEY, CDR2 SVGAGI. There are 12 residues in the CDR3. The V end lost 7 bases, the J end lost 1 base, and 6 bases lay between the germline ends. CDR3 amino acids: CASIGGTDTQYF. The DNA of the CDR3 is TGTGCCAGCATTGGTGGCACAGATACGCAGTATTTT.

V is TRBV27 and J is TRBJ2-5; 8 bases align to TRBD1. Per the germline V gene, CDR1 is MNHEY and CDR2 is SMNVEV (reference sequence). Losses at the gene ends were 5 bases for V and 5 bases for J; bases not matched to a gene: 7. There are 14 residues in the CDR3. In DNA form, the CDR3 reads TGTGCCAGCAGTCCTGGACAGGGAGAGGAGACCCAGTACTTC. It specifies CASSPGQGEETQYF.

This chain joins TRBV4-2 and TRBJ2-7; D is unresolved. Germline-derived CDR1 and CDR2 are LGHNA and YNFKEQ. V lost 5 bases to trimming and J lost 1 base, with 9 bases between them. This CDR3 contains 13 residues. Here the CDR3 reads CASSSAQSYEQYF. The CDR3 bases are TGTGCCAGCAGCAGCGCACAGTCCTACGAGCAGTACTTC.

This chain uses TRBV6-1 with TRBJ1-1; D remains unclear. The germline V and J ends were trimmed by 3 bases and 1 base, with 18 bases remaining between them. Germline V gene lookup returns CDR1 MNHNS and CDR2 SASEGT. The CDR3 length is 17 residues. CDR3 in DNA: TGTGCCAGCAGTGAGAGGCTTAACACCGGTAGGAACACTGAAGCTTTCTTT. It encodes CASSERLNTGRNTEAFF.

This clone was seen more than once but under ten times. V and J are TRBV29-1 and TRBJ1-5; 7 bases agree with TRBD1. With 5 bases clipped from V and 2 bases from J, the junction kept 6 bases outside the gene matches. Germline V gene lookup returns CDR1 SQVTM and CDR2 ANQGSEA. This CDR3 spans 14 amino acids. CDR3 loop: CSVQTGSGNQPQHF. The CDR3 DNA follows: TGCAGCGTTCAGACAGGGTCGGGCAATCAGCCCCAGCATTTT. Drawing the rest from reference TRBV29-1 and TRBJ1-5, the complete variable domain is SAVISQKPSRDICQRGTSLTIQCQVDSQVTMMFWYRQQPGQSLTLIATANQGSEATYESGFVIDKFPISRPNLTFSTLTVSNMSPEDSSIYLCSVQTGSGNQPQHFGDGTRLSIL.

This clone was seen more than once but under ten times. J is TRBJ2-5 and V is TRBV5-1; possibly TRBD2 for D (5 bases). Germline CDR1 is SGHRS and CDR2 is YFSETQ. The CDR3 has 16 amino acids. Deletions cut 0 bases from V and 0 bases from J, with 12 bases between. CDR3 sequence reads: CASSLEWTGDQETQYF. For the CDR3, the DNA is TGCGCCAGCAGCTTGGAATGGACTGGGGACCAAGAGACCCAGTACTTC.

The count of this clone is one. The chain carries TRBV27 and TRBJ1-5; D not resolved. CDR1 is MNHEY, CDR2 SMNVEV, per germline (reference sequence). V lost 4 bases and J lost 6, with 7 bases in between. There are 12 residues in the CDR3. The CDR3 coding sequence is TGTGCCAGCAGTTCTCCCCCTCAGCCCCAGCATTTT. Its translation: CASSSPPQPQHF.

The rearrangement links TRBV9 to TRBJ2-4; no clear D. The ends were cut back, 0 bases at V and 2 bases at J, with 9 bases in the middle. CDR1 is SGDLS, CDR2 YYNGEE, per germline. The CDR3 consists of 15 residues. The CDR3 loop is CASSVDAATKNIQYF. The CDR3, as DNA: TGTGCCAGCAGCGTAGACGCGGCCACCAAAAACATTCAGTACTTC.

Note on this clone: At the DNA level, this CDR3 is encoded by other sequences in the same sample as well. DNA for the CDR3: TGTGCCAGCAGCTTGGGGGCAGATACGCAGTATTTT. It codes for CASSLGADTQYF. The chain links TRBV7-9 to TRBJ2-3, with D tentatively TRBD1 or TRBD2 (5 bases each). Trimming pared 3 bases from V and 4 bases from J, leaving 5 bases between. Germline loops: CDR1 SEHNR, CDR2 FQNEAQ (reference sequence). The length of the CDR3 is 12 residues.

J is TRBJ1-5 and V is TRBV7-6, with D possibly matching TRBD1 (5 bases). V dropped 5 bases and J dropped 3 bases, with 11 bases sitting between them. The length of the CDR3 is 14 residues. Germline V lookup: CDR1 SGHVS, CDR2 FNYEAQ. CDR3 sequence: CASSASGTNQPQHF. In DNA, the CDR3 is TGTGCCAGCAGCGCGAGTGGGACCAATCAGCCCCAGCATTTT.

The chain employs TRBV29-1 and TRBJ2-1; D is uncertain. CDR1 is SQVTM, CDR2 ANQGSEA, per germline. The CDR3 has 17 amino acids. The V gene lost 2 bases and the J gene lost 0 bases, with 17 bases spanning the gap. The CDR3 DNA reads as TGCAGCGTTGAATGGGTTCCGACCCCTAGCTCCTACAATGAGCAGTTCTTC. Residues: CSVEWVPTPSSYNEQFF.

In this sample, this clone turned up a few times. This chain connects TRBV28 to TRBJ2-7, with TRBD1 matching 7 bases. Germline CDR1 MDHEN, CDR2 SYDVKM. With 6 bases clipped from V and 2 bases from J, the junction kept 10 bases outside the gene matches. This CDR3 has 15 residues. This chain's CDR3 is CASSFYRGPTYEQYF. CDR3 nucleotides: TGTGCCAGCAGCTTCTACAGGGGTCCGACCTACGAGCAGTACTTC.

This clone was recorded a few times. The gene calls are TRBV29-1 and TRBJ2-4; 7 bases agree with TRBD1. The CDR3 sequence is 11 residues long. The germline CDR1 and CDR2 sequences are SQVTM and ANQGSEA. With 6 bases clipped from V and 4 bases from J, the junction kept 0 bases outside the gene matches. Written as DNA, the CDR3 is TGCAGCGTACAGGGGAAAAACATTCAGTACTTC. Translation: CSVQGKNIQYF.